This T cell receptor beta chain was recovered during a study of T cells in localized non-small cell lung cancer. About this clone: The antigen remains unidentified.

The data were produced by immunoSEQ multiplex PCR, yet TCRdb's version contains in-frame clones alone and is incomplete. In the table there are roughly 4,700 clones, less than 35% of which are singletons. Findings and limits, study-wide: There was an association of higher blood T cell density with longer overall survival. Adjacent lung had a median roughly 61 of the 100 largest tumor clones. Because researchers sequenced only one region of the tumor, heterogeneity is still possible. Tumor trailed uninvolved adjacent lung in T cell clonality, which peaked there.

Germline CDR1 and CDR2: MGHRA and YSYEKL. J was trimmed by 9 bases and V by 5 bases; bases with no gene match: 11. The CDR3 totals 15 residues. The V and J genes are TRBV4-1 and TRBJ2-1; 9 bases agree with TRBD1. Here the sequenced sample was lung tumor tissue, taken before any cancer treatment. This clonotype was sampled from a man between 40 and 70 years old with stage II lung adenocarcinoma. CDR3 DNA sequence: TGCGCCAGCAGCGCCCCGGGACAGGGTATTATTGAGCAGTTCTTC. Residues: CASSAPGQGIIEQFF.